This T cell receptor (beta chain) comes out of a study of breast tumors, draining lymph nodes, adjacent tissues. The lymph nodes were axillary draining lymph nodes from breast cancer patients. Study-wide results and limits: The data were judged consistent with most tumor T cells coming from lymph node and expanding in tumor.

Only one count was recorded for this clonotype. Its antigen is not identified. A much larger clone differs from this one at a single base, so this may be a read error. Via MiXCR, TCRdb re-called the multiplex PCR reads, giving one row per CDR3 protein. Among about 220,000 distinct CDR3 sequences, under 40% were seen once, and the ten largest hold roughly 3.5%. Per germline, CDR1 SGHNT and CDR2 YENEEA. The CDR3 has 15 amino acids. Trimming shortened V by 1 base and J by 5 bases, and 13 bases separated the two germline ends. The clonotype comes from a female donor with breast cancer. Some clones in this sample may be carry-over from other donors' samples. The chain joins TRBV11-3 to TRBJ2-3; D is uncertain. Sequenced input: axillary lymph node tissue. In DNA form, the CDR3 reads TGTGCCAGCAGCTTAGGTGGCCCGCCGGTAGATACGCAGTATTTT. Translated, it gives CASSLGGPPVDTQYF. The entire variable domain, with the rest obtained from reference TRBV11-3 and TRBJ2-3, is as follows: EAGVVQSPRYKIIEKKQPVAFWCNPISGHNTLYWYLQNLGQGPELLIRYENEEAVDDSQLPKDRFSAERLKGVDSTLKIQPAELGDSAVYLCASSLGGPPVDTQYFGPGTRLTVL.